This T cell receptor (beta chain) was found in a study of T cells after yellow fever vaccination. Each CDR3 protein gets one entry after TCRdb re-called the 5' RACE reads with MiXCR. The data show a few hundred thousand distinct CDR3 sequences, roughly 3% seen once. The receptor was isolated from a man aged 18-30 years who received the YFV17D yellow fever vaccine. Sequencing was performed on CD4+ T cells sorted from PBMCs, taken 10 days after the yellow fever booster vaccination.

The DNA for the CDR3 is TGTGCCAGTAGTATAACCCACACTGGGGACTATCAGCCCCAGCATTTT. Its protein is CASSITHTGDYQPQHF. The chain uses TRBV19 and TRBJ1-5, with D maybe TRBD1 (5 bases). The V and J ends lost 2 bases and 5 bases respectively, with 16 bases between them. The CDR3 sequence is 16 residues long. CDR1 LNHDA and CDR2 SQIVND come from the germline V gene (reference sequence).